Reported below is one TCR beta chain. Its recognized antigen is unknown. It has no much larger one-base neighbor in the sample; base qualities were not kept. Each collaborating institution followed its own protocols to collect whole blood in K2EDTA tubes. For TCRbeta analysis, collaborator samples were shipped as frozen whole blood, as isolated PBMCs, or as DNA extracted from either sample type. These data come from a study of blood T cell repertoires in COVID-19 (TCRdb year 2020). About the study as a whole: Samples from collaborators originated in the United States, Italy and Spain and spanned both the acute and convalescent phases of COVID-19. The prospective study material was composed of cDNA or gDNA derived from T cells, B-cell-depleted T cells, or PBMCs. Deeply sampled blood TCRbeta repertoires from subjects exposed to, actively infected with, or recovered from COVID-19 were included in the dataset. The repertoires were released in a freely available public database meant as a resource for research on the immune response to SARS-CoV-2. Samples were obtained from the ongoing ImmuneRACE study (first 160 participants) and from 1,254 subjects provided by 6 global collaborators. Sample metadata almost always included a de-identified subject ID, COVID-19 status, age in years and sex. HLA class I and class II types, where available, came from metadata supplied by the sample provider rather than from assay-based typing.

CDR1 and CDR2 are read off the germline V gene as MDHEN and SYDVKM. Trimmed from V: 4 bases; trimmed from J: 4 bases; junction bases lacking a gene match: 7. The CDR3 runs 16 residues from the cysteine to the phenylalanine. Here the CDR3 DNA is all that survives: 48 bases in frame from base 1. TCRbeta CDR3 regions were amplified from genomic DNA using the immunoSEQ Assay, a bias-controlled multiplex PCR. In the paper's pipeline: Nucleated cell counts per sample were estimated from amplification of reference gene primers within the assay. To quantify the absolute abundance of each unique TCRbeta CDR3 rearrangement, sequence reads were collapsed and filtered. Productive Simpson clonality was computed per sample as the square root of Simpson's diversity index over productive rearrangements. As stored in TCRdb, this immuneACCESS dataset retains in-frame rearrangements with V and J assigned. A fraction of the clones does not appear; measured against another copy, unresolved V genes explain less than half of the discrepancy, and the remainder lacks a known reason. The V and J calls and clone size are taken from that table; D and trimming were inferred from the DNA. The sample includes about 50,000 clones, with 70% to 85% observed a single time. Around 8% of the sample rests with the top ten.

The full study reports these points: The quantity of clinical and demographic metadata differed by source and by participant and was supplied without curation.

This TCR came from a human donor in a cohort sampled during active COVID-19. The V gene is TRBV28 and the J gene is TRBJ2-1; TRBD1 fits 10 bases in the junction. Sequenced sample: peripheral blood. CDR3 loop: CASSSTDRGVYNEQFF. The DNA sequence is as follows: TGTGCCAGCAGTTCAACGGACAGGGGGGTTTACAATGAGCAGTTCTTC.